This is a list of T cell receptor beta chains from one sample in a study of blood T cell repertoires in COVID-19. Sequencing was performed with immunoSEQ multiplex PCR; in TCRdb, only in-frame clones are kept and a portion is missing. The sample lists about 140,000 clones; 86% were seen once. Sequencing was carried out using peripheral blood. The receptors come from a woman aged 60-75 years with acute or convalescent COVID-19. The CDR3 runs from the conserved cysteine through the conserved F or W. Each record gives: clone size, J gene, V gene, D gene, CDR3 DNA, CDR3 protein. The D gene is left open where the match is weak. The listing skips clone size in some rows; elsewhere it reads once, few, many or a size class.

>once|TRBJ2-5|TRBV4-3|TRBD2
TGCGCCAGCAGCCAAGATCCTAGCGGGGGCCAAGAGACCCAGTACTTC
CASSQDPSGGQETQYF
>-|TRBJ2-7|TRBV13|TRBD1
TGTGCCAGCAGCTCACCCTCCCAGACAGGGGATCTCGAGCAGTACTTC
CASSSPSQTGDLEQYF
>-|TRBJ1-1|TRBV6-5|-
TGTGCCAGCAGTTACTCTGCCAGGCGGAACACTGAAGCTTTCTTT
CASSYSARRNTEAFF
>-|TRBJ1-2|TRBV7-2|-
TGTGCCAGCACCGGGGGGCCAGCTAACTATGGCTACACCTTC
CASTGGPANYGYTF
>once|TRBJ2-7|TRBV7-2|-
TGTGCCAGCAGCTTAACTCTCGGGCCCAGGGGAGAGCAGTACTTC
CASSLTLGPRGEQYF
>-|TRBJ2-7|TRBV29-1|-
TGCAGCGTCTCCTCCGGTCGCATGAGATACGAGCAGTACTTC
CSVSSGRMRYEQYF
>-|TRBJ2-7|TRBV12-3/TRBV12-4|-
TGTGCCAGCAGTTTTAATCGGAGATACGAGCAGTACTTC
CASSFNRRYEQYF
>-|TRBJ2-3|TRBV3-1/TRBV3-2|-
TGTGCCAGCAGCCAAGGCGAGCCGACCAGGGGACATACGCAGTATTTT
CASSQGEPTRGHTQYF
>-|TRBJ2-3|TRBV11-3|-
TGTGCCAGCACATGGGGGGGCCGGGGAGATACGCAGTATTTT
CASTWGGRGDTQYF
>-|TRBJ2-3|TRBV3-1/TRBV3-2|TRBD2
TGTGCCAGCAGCCAAGATAACGGGGGGGTGCAGTATTTT
CASSQDNGGVQYF
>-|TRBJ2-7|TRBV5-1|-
TGCGCCAGCAGCTTGGGCGGTGGGTCGCTAAGCTACGAGCAGTACTTC
CASSLGGGSLSYEQYF
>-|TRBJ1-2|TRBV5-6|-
TGTGCCAGCATTCTTGTTGGCGGAAAACCCTATGGCTACACCTTC
CASILVGGKPYGYTF
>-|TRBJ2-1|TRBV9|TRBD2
TGTGCCAGCAGCGTAGACAGCGGGGGAACCCCTTATGAGCAGTTCTTC
CASSVDSGGTPYEQFF
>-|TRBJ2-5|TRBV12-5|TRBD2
TGTGCTAGTGGCCCGAGCGGGGGCCGGGGGGAGACCCAGTACTTC
CASGPSGGRGETQYF
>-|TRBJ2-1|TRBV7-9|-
TGTGCCAGCAGCCAGGTCGGAGGCTACAATGAGCAGTTCTTC
CASSQVGGYNEQFF
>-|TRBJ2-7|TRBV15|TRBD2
TGTGCCACCAGCAGAGATGGGAGGGTTTGGGACGAGCAGTACTTC
CATSRDGRVWDEQYF
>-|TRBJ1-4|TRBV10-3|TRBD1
TGTGCCATCAGGGGGACAGGTGATGAAAAACTGTTTTTT
CAIRGTGDEKLFF
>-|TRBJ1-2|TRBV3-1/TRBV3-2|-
TGTGCCAGCAACGGCAGGGCGGGCTACACCTTC
CASNGRAGYTF
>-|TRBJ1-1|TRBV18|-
TGTGCCAGCTCACCAGGGACAATAGGAACCACTGAAGCTTTCTTT
CASSPGTIGTTEAFF
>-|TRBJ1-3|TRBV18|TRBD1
TGTGCCAGCTCACCGGGACAGGGGAGCGGAAACACCATATATTTT
CASSPGQGSGNTIYF
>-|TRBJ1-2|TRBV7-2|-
TGTGCCAGCATCACCTCAAGGGGGTTGGGCGGCTACACCTTC
CASITSRGLGGYTF
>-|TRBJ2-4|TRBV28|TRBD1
TGTGCCAGCAGCCAAGTGACAGGGGTAGGGGCCAAAAACATTCAGTACTTC
CASSQVTGVGAKNIQYF
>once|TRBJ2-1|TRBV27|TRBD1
TGTGCCAGCAGTTTATCAGGGACAGGGGGCCAAATCAATGAGCAGTTCTTC
CASSLSGTGGQINEQFF